This entry describes one TCR beta chain. Antigen unknown. A single record per CDR3 protein comes from TCRdb applying MiXCR to the 5' RACE reads. This table has under 550,000 distinct CDR3 sequences, 15% to 20% appearing once. This sample was included in a study of T-cell memory formation after mild COVID-19. Study conclusions and caveats: Second-wave clones that peaked on day 37 lacked confirmed SARS-CoV-2 specificity.

The sequence derives from a man between 18 and 35 years old who had mild COVID-19 (a few samples of this study predate the infection). Cell type and time point are not known. The sample consisted of PBMCs or a T cell subset sorted from them (not recorded which).

CDR3 loop: CASSGSLNTEAFF. In DNA form, the CDR3 reads TGTGCCAGCAGCGGTTCTTTGAACACTGAAGCTTTCTTT. This chain joins TRBV5-6 and TRBJ1-1, with D unclear. This CDR3 spans 13 amino acids. Per the germline V gene, CDR1 is SGHDT and CDR2 is YYEEEE. The germline V and J ends were trimmed by 4 bases and 0 bases, with 7 bases remaining between them.